This entry concerns a single T cell receptor beta chain. The repertoire was sequenced with immunoSEQ multiplex PCR; TCRdb's copy has only in-frame clones and lacks some. The sample includes some 220,000 clones, roughly 88% seen only once; the top ten take around 3.8%. The sample comes from a study of blood T cell repertoires in COVID-19. This sequence was found in a woman aged 40 to 55 with acute COVID-19. Sequenced: PBMCs or T cells enriched from blood (not recorded which).

CDR3 sequence: CASSTHPDRANSPLHF. The CDR3 bases are TGTGCCAGCAGCACTCACCCGGACAGGGCGAATTCACCCCTCCACTTT. The chain carries TRBV9 and TRBJ1-6, with 8 bases matching TRBD1. V lost 4 bases, J lost 7 bases, and 10 bases stayed unmatched. Germline V gives CDR1 SGDLS, CDR2 YYNGEE. The CDR3 spans 16 residues.